The entry that follows covers one T cell receptor beta chain sequence. This sample stems from a study of blood T cell repertoires in COVID-19. Study as a whole: Material from acute and convalescent COVID-19 was sourced from the United States, Italy and Spain. In each case, the material was cDNA or gDNA derived from T cells, B-cell-depleted T cells, or PBMCs.

Germline-derived CDR1 and CDR2 are MDHEN and SYDVKM. V gave up 10 bases and J gave up 7 bases; unmatched junction bases: 16. The CDR3 is 15 residues long. As handled by the study authors: The assay estimated nucleated cells by amplifying reference gene primers. Sequenced by immunoSEQ multiplex PCR; TCRdb stores in-frame clones only, minus some. V and J calls and clone size are as listed in that table; D and trimming were resolved from the DNA. The sample holds approximately 210,000 clones, roughly 80% seen once. This clonotype was sampled from an older woman with active or convalescent COVID-19. Material for sequencing was peripheral blood. The chain employs TRBV28 and TRBJ2-7; 10 bases line up with TRBD1. The CDR3 region has the DNA TGTGCCACGAGACCCCAGGGACAGGGGTCGGAGGAGCAGTACTTC. It codes for CATRPQGQGSEEQYF. The full variable domain, completed using reference TRBV28 and TRBJ2-7, is DVKVTQSSRYLVKRTGEKVFLECVQDMDHENMFWYRQDPGLGLRLIYFSYDVKMKEKGDIPEGYSVSREKKERFSLILESASTNQTSMYLCATRPQGQGSEEQYFGPGTRLTVT.